These 27 T cell receptor beta chains came from one sample sequenced in a study of blood T cells in healthy people across ages. For the second PCR, which ran for about 6 to 11 cycles, a sample-barcoded 5' primer and a J-beta primer mix were used. In TCRdb, the 5' RACE reads were re-called with MiXCR into one record per CDR3 protein. The data show about 830,000 distinct CDR3 sequences, with about 62% seen just once and roughly a quarter held by the top ten. Input material: blood. Receptors were obtained from a man in his thirties or forties in good health.

The chain joins TRBV5-1 to TRBJ2-3; D remains ambiguous. Germline CDR1 and CDR2: SGHRS and YFSETQ. Trimming took 4 bases from V and 6 from J, leaving 21 bases between them. The CDR3 has 16 residues. The CDR3 DNA reads as TGCGCCAGCAGCCAGCTGGGTCAATCCTCAGTGGATACGCAGTATTTT. Protein product: CASSQLGQSSVDTQYF. The entire variable domain, with the rest obtained from reference TRBV5-1 and TRBJ2-3, is as follows: KAGVTQTPRYLIKTRGQQVTLSCSPISGHRSVSWYQQTPGQGLQFLFEYFSETQRNKGNFPGRFSGRQFSNSRSEMNVSTLELGDSALYLCASSQLGQSSVDTQYFGPGTRLTVL.

Concerning this clonotype itself: A junction end diverges from the germline sequence, so it may reflect a read error. This chain uses TRBV7-9 with TRBJ2-1; 7 nucleotides match TRBD1. The CDR3 covers 15 residues. Germline CDR1 is SEHNR and CDR2 is FQNEAQ (reference sequence). The CDR3 loop is CTSSPRNRGANEQFF. The CDR3 coding sequence is TGTACCAGCAGCCCCAGGAACAGGGGTGCCAATGAGCAGTTCTTC.

The chain employs TRBV7-2 and TRBJ1-2, with TRBD1 matching 7 bases. With 4 bases clipped from V and 8 bases from J, the junction kept 7 bases outside the gene matches. The CDR3 totals 13 residues. From germline, CDR1 is SGHTA and CDR2 FQGNSA. The CDR3 coding sequence is TGTGCCAGCAGCTCCGAGGGGGCGCGAGGCTACACCTTC. Translating it yields CASSSEGARGYTF. The full variable domain, with the rest looked up from reference TRBV7-2 and TRBJ1-2, is GAGVSQSPSNKVTEKGKDVELRCDPISGHTALYWYRQSLGQGLEFLIYFQGNSAPDKSGLPSDRFSAERTGGSVSTLTIQRTQQEDSAVYLCASSSEGARGYTFGSGTRLTVV.

The gene calls are TRBV7-2 and TRBJ2-7; 13 nucleotides line up with TRBD2. This CDR3 has 16 amino acids. V was pared by 1 base and J by 9 bases, with 9 bases of the junction left unmatched. The V gene's germline CDR1 is SGHTA and CDR2 FQGNSA. The chain's CDR3 is CASSLGGGLAGYRQYF. The CDR3, as DNA: TGTGCCAGCAGCTTAGGGGGGGGACTAGCGGGGTATCGGCAGTACTTC.

The chain is built from TRBV6-5 and TRBJ2-3; 11 bases match TRBD2. The J segment lost 2 bases and the V segment lost 2 bases, leaving 9 bases of the junction unmatched. The CDR3 spans 18 residues. The germline V gene has CDR1 MNHEY and CDR2 SVGAGI. The CDR3 DNA sequence: TGTGCCAGCAGTTACGTTTTAGCGGGGGGGCGCGACACAGATACGCAGTATTTT. As protein: CASSYVLAGGRDTDTQYF.

The chain joins TRBV7-2 to TRBJ2-1, with D unclear. CDR3 length: 13 amino acids. Germline values: CDR1 SGHTA, CDR2 FQGNSA. The V end lost 2 bases, the J end lost 6 bases, and 8 bases lay between the germline ends. CDR3 amino acids: CASSLPHFNEQFF. The DNA of the CDR3 is TGTGCCAGCAGCTTACCCCACTTCAATGAGCAGTTCTTC.

Many counts were recorded for this clonotype. The chain employs TRBV20-1 and TRBJ1-2; no clear D gene. Germline CDR1 and CDR2: DFQATT and SNEGSKA (reference sequence). V was cut by 6 bases and J by 7 bases, with 21 bases left in between. This CDR3 region has 14 residues. This CDR3 is CSATGPVVDGGYTF. The CDR3 nucleotides read TGCAGTGCCACCGGACCCGTCGTCGATGGTGGCTACACCTTC.

The chain couples TRBV6-2 or TRBV6-3 to TRBJ1-1; D may be TRBD1 (6 bases). V lost 2 bases to trimming and J lost 1 base, with 8 bases between them. The CDR3 runs 14 residues. Germline assignment: CDR1 MNHEY and CDR2 SVGEGT. The CDR3 DNA follows: TGTGCCAGCAGTTACCAGGGGAAGAACACTGAAGCTTTCTTT. This codes for CASSYQGKNTEAFF.

This sequence joins TRBV27 and TRBJ2-5; TRBD1 matches 7 bases. Germline CDR1 and CDR2: MNHEY and SMNVEV (reference sequence). The CDR3 is 14 residues long. V shed 5 bases, J shed 4 bases, and the junction held 7 bases outside the gene matches. The CDR3 here is CASSPTTGRETQYF. In nucleotides, the CDR3 is TGTGCCAGCAGTCCGACGACAGGGCGAGAGACCCAGTACTTC.

This clonotype was found a few times. The chain couples TRBV27 to TRBJ2-1; 9 bases are shared with TRBD1. In germline, CDR1 is MNHEY, CDR2 SMNVEV (reference sequence). The CDR3 runs to 15 residues. Unmatched junction bases numbered 2, after V lost 5 bases and J lost 0 bases. Here the CDR3 reads CASSTTGGSYNEQFF. CDR3 nucleotides: TGTGCCAGCAGTACGACAGGGGGCTCCTACAATGAGCAGTTCTTC.

As to this clonotype: At one of its ends the junction is not consistent with the germline gene, which may arise from a read error. This chain joins TRBV6-6 and TRBJ1-1; TRBD1 might be the D (5 bases). Germline CDR1 and CDR2: MNHNY and SVGAGI (reference sequence). The CDR3 spans 13 residues. CDR3 in amino acids: CAVGGTVNTEAFF. The CDR3 bases are TGCGCTGTGGGGGGGACGGTGAACACTGAAGCTTTCTTT.

The chain carries TRBV27 and TRBJ2-4; 9 bases agree with TRBD2. The J call is uncertain, as TRBJ2-5 better fits the DNA end. This CDR3 contains 15 residues. Germline CDR1 is MNHEY and CDR2 is SMNVEV (reference sequence). Here the CDR3 reads CASSFLAGIQETQYF. The CDR3 region has the DNA TGTGCCAGCAGTTTCCTAGCGGGAATACAAGAGACCCAGTACTTC.

The CDR3 spells CSASFRAATHEQYF. In nucleotides, the CDR3 is TGCAGTGCTAGTTTTAGGGCAGCCACTCACGAGCAGTACTTC. The V gene is TRBV20-1, the J gene TRBJ2-5; D call uncertain. TRBJ2-7 matches the DNA end more closely, so the J call is doubtful. The CDR3 extends over 14 amino acids. The germline gives CDR1 DFQATT, CDR2 SNEGSKA (reference sequence).

V is TRBV20-1 and J is TRBJ2-1, with D perhaps TRBD2 (7 bases). Trimming shortened V by 4 bases and J by 2 bases, and 15 bases separated the two germline ends. Germline-derived CDR1 and CDR2 are DFQATT and SNEGSKA (reference sequence). This CDR3 region has 15 residues. The CDR3 DNA is TGCAGTGCTAAAGGTGGGGGGGCCGCCTACAATGAGCAGTTCTTC. It translates to CSAKGGGAAYNEQFF.

The CDR3 region is CASSSRPGGGYNEQFF. CDR3 DNA: TGTGCCAGCAGTTCCCGGCCGGGCGGGGGTTACAATGAGCAGTTCTTC. The rearrangement uses TRBV27 and TRBJ2-1; 7 nucleotides align to TRBD2. CDR1 and CDR2 (germline): MNHEY, SMNVEV (reference sequence). V gave up 4 bases and J gave up 4 bases; unmatched junction bases: 10. CDR3 size: 16 residues.

This clonotype was recorded at least ten times. V is TRBV7-2 and J is TRBJ2-7; tentative D call: TRBD2 (6 bases). V was trimmed by 3 bases and J by 5 bases, leaving 11 bases between them. This CDR3 contains 13 residues. Per germline, CDR1 SGHTA and CDR2 FQGNSA. CDR3 residues: CASSFRGKHEQYF. CDR3 in DNA: TGTGCCAGCAGCTTTCGGGGGAAACACGAGCAGTACTTC.

This clonotype has more than one count but fewer than ten. The rearrangement uses TRBV27 and TRBJ2-1, with a weak D call TRBD1 (6 bases). The CDR3 consists of 14 residues. Trimming removed 2 bases at V and 6 bases at J, with 11 bases between. In germline, CDR1 is MNHEY, CDR2 SMNVEV (reference sequence). The CDR3 bases are TGTGCCAGCAGTTTAACGTCCAGGGGCAATGAGCAGTTCTTC. Translated: CASSLTSRGNEQFF.

This clonotype showed up just once. This chain uses TRBV6-2 or TRBV6-3 with TRBJ1-1; the D gene is possibly TRBD1 (5 bases). Trimming took 7 bases from V and 5 from J, leaving 20 bases between them. Per the germline V gene, CDR1 is MNHEY and CDR2 is SVGEGT. The CDR3 is made up of 15 amino acids. CDR3 loop: CASNPRGFLGTEAFF. DNA for the CDR3: TGTGCCAGCAACCCCCGGGGGTTCCTGGGGACTGAAGCTTTCTTT.

The CDR3 DNA is TGCGCCAGCAGCCAAGAAGGCGGGGGGGATCAAGAGACCCAGTACTTC. As protein: CASSQEGGGDQETQYF. The rearrangement joins TRBV4-3 to TRBJ2-5; 9 bases match TRBD2. This CDR3 has 16 residues. The junction had 4 bases not matched to a gene; V was cut back by 0 bases and J by 2 bases. Germline V gene data show CDR1 as LGHNA and CDR2 as YSLEER.

This clonotype was picked up one time. The chain joins TRBV2 to TRBJ2-3; 10 bases map to TRBD1. V lost 6 bases and J lost 5; bases outside the gene matches: 8. Germline CDR1 reads SNHLY; CDR2 reads FYNNEI. The length of the CDR3 is 15 residues. This chain's CDR3 is CASRAGTGAQDTQYF. The CDR3 DNA is TGTGCCAGCAGGGCCGGGACAGGGGCCCAAGATACGCAGTATTTT.

The chain is built from TRBV5-1 and TRBJ2-5, with 10 bases lining up with TRBD1. The junction had 4 bases not matched to a gene; V was cut back by 3 bases and J by 5 bases. Germline loops: CDR1 SGHRS, CDR2 YFSETQ. CDR3 size: 14 residues. CDR3 sequence (DNA): TGCGCCAGCAGCTCGACAGGGGGCTGGGAGACCCAGTACTTC. It yields the protein CASSSTGGWETQYF.

The chain employs TRBV7-2 and TRBJ1-6; D is possibly TRBD1 (5 bases). The CDR3 runs to 17 residues. Per the germline V gene, CDR1 is SGHTA and CDR2 is FQGNSA. Trimming took 5 bases from V and 7 from J, leaving 21 bases between them. In DNA form, the CDR3 reads TGTGCCAGCAGCGCCCGGTCACTACAGGCTTCAAATTCACCCCTCCACTTT. This codes for CASSARSLQASNSPLHF.

In this sample, this clonotype turned up a few times. V and J are TRBV5-6 and TRBJ1-1, with D uncertain. Germline V gene lookup returns CDR1 SGHDT and CDR2 YYEEEE. The germline V and J ends were trimmed by 2 bases and 3 bases, with 8 bases remaining between them. The CDR3 is made up of 13 amino acids. CDR3 in amino acids: CASSFTLHTEAFF. CDR3 nucleotides: TGTGCCAGCAGCTTTACACTACACACTGAAGCTTTCTTT.

This clonotype was counted many times. The chain couples TRBV20-1 to TRBJ2-2; 7 bases map to TRBD2. Unmatched junction bases numbered 5, after V lost 2 bases and J lost 5 bases. The CDR3 is made up of 14 amino acids. Germline V lookup: CDR1 DFQATT, CDR2 SNEGSKA (reference sequence). The CDR3 DNA is TGCAGTGCTAGAACTACGCGGGAGACCGGGGAGCTGTTTTTT. It translates to CSARTTRETGELFF.

V is TRBV20-1 and J is TRBJ2-5; D tentatively fits TRBD1 or TRBD2 (5 bases each). The J call may be incorrect, as the DNA end agrees better with TRBJ2-7. Germline CDR1 and CDR2: DFQATT and SNEGSKA (reference sequence). This CDR3 has 13 residues. CDR3 coding DNA: TGCAGTGCTAGAGGGGACCCTCCGTACGAGCAGTACTTC. Protein: CSARGDPPYEQYF.

The V call is TRBV20-1, the J call TRBJ2-7, with D maybe TRBD2 (6 bases). The last part of the DNA fits TRBJ2-5 better; the J call may be wrong. Germline-derived CDR1 and CDR2 are DFQATT and SNEGSKA (reference sequence). CDR3 length: 14 amino acids. The CDR3 DNA sequence: TGCAGTGCGGAACCGGGACTGGGGGTGAAGACCCAGTACTTC. Translation: CSAEPGLGVKTQYF.

V is TRBV29-1 and J is TRBJ2-5, with a possible D match to TRBD2 (5 bases). The CDR3 runs 13 residues. Germline lookup yields CDR1 SQVTM and CDR2 ANQGSEA. Trimming shortened V by 7 bases and J by 6 bases, and 18 bases separated the two germline ends. The CDR3 nucleotides read TGCAGCGCCTCCCATGGGCCCGGGAAGACCCAGTACTTC. It codes for CSASHGPGKTQYF.